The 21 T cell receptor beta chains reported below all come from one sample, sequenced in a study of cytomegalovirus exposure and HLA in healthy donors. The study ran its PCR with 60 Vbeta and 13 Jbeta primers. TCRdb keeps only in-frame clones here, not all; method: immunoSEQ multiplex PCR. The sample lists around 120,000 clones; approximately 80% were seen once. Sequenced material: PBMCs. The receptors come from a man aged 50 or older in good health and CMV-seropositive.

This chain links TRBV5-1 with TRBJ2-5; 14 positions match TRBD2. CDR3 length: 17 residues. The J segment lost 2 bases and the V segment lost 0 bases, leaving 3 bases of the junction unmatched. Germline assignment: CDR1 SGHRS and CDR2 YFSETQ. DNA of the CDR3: TGCGCCAGCAGCTTGGGACTAGCGGGGGGGGCACAAGAGACCCAGTACTTC. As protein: CASSLGLAGGAQETQYF.

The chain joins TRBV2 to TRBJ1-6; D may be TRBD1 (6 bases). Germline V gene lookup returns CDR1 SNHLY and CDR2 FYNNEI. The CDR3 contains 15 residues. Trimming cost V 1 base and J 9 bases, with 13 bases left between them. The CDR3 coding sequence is TGTGCCAGCAGTGAAGTGGGGGTAGGGGGTTCACCCCTCCACTTT. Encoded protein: CASSEVGVGGSPLHF.

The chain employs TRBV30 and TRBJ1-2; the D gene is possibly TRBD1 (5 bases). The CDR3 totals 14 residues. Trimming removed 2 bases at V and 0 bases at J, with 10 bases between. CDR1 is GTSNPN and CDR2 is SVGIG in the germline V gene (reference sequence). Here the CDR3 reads CAWSYRNPNYGYTF. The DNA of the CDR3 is TGTGCCTGGAGTTACAGGAACCCTAACTATGGCTACACCTTC.

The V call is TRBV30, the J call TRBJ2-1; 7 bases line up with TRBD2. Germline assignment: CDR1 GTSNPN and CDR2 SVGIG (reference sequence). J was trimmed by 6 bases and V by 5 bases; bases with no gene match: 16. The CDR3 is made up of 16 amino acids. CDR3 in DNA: TGTGCCTGGGTCAGGGACGGGCGGGAGTCTATCAATGAGCAGTTCTTC. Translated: CAWVRDGRESINEQFF.

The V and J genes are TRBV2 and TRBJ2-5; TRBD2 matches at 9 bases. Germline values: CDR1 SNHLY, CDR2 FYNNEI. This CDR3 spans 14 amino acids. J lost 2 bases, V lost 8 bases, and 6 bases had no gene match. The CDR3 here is CASQASGIQETQYF. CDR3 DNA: TGTGCCAGCCAGGCTAGCGGGATTCAAGAGACCCAGTACTTC.

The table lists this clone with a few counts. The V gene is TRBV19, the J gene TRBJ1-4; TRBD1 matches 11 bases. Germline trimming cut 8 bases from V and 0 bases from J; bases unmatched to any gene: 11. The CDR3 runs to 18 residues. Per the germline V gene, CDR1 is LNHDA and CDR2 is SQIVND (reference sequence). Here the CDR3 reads CASAFVDRGPPTNEKLFF. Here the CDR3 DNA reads TGTGCCAGTGCGTTTGTGGACAGGGGGCCCCCAACTAATGAAAAACTGTTTTTT.

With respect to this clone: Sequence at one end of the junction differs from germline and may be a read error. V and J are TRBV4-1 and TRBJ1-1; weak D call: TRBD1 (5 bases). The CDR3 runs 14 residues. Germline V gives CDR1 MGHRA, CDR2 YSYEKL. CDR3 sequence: CASSHPGGETGAFF. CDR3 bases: TGCGCCAGCAGCCACCCGGGGGGAGAAACTGGAGCTTTCTTT.

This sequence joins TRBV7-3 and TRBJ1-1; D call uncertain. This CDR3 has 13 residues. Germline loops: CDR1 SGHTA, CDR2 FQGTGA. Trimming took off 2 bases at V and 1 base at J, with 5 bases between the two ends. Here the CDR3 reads CASSLARNTEAFF. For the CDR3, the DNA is TGTGCCAGCAGCTTAGCGCGGAACACTGAAGCTTTCTTT.

CDR3 nucleotide sequence: TGTGCCAGCAGTGAACCGGGACAGGTGAACACTGAAGCTTTCTTT. This translates into CASSEPGQVNTEAFF. This rearrangement joins TRBV6-1 to TRBJ1-1, with TRBD1 identical over 8 bases. V trimming: 2 bases; J trimming: 0 bases; junction bases outside the gene matches: 2. The CDR3 has 15 amino acids. Per germline, CDR1 MNHNS and CDR2 SASEGT.

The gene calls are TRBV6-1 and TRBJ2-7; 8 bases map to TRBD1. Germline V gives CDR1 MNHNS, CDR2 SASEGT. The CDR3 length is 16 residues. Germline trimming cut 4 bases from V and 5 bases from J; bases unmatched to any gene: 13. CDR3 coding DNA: TGTGCCAGCAGTGCCCGCCGGCGACAGGGGTATCACGAGCAGTACTTC. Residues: CASSARRRQGYHEQYF.

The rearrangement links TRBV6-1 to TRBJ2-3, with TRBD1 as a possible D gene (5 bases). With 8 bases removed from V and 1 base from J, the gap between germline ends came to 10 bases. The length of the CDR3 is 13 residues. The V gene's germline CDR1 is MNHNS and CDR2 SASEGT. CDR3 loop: CASGTGRTDTQYF. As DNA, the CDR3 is TGTGCCAGCGGAACAGGTCGCACAGATACGCAGTATTTT.

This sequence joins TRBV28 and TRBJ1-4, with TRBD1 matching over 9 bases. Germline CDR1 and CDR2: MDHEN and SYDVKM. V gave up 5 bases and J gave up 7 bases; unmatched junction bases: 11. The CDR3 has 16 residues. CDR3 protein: CASSVTGGLWVEKLFF. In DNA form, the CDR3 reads TGTGCCAGCAGTGTCACAGGGGGCTTATGGGTTGAAAAACTGTTTTTT. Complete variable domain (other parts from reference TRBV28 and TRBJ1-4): DVKVTQSSRYLVKRTGEKVFLECVQDMDHENMFWYRQDPGLGLRLIYFSYDVKMKEKGDIPEGYSVSREKKERFSLILESASTNQTSMYLCASSVTGGLWVEKLFFGSGTQLSVL.

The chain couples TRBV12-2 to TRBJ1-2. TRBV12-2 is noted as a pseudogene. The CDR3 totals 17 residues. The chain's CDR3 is CASRLAGTGEVRYGYTF. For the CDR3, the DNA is TGTGCAAGTCGCTTAGCTGGGACGGGAGAGGTTAGGTATGGCTACACCTTC.

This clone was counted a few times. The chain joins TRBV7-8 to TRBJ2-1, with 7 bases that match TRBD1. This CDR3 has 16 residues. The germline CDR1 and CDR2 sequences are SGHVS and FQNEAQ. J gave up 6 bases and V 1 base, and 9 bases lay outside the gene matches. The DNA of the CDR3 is TGTGCCAGCAGCTTAGTGATGAGACAGGGTACCAATGAGCAGTTCTTC. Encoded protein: CASSLVMRQGTNEQFF.

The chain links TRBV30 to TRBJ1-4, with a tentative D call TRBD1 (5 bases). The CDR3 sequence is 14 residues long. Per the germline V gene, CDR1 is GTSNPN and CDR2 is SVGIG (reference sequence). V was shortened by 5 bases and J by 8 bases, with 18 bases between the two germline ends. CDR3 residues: CAWGAGTQAEKLFF. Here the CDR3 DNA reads TGTGCCTGGGGAGCCGGGACTCAAGCCGAAAAACTGTTTTTT.

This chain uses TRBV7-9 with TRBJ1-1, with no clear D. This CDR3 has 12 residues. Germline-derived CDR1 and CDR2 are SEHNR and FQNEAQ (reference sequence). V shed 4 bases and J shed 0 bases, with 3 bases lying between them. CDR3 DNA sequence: TGTGCCAGCAGCTCCATGAACACTGAAGCTTTCTTT. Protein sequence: CASSSMNTEAFF.

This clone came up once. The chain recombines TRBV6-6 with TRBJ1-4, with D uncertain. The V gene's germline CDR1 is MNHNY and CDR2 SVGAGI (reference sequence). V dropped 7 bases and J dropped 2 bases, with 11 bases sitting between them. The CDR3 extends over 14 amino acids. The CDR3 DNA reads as TGTGCCAGCACAAGCTCAGGCACTAATGAAAAACTGTTTTTT. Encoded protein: CASTSSGTNEKLFF.

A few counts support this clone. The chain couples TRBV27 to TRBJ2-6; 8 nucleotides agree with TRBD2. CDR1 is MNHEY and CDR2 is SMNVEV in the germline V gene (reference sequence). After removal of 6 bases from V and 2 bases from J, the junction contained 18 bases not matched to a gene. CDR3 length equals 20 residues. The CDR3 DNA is TGTGCCAGCAGACTAACCAGGACTAGCCAACGGTTCGCTGGGGCCAACGTCCTGACTTTC. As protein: CASRLTRTSQRFAGANVLTF.

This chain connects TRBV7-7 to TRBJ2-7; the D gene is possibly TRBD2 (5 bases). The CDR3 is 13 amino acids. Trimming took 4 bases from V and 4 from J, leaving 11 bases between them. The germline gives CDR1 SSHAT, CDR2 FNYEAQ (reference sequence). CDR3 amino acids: CASSSGLKYEQYF. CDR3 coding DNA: TGTGCCAGCAGCTCCGGACTGAAATACGAGCAGTACTTC.

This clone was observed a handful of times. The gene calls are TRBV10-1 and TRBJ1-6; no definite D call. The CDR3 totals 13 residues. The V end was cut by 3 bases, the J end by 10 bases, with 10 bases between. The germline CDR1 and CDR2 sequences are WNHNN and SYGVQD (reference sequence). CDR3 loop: CASSEDGKSPLHF. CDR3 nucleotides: TGCGCCAGCAGTGAAGATGGCAAGTCACCCCTCCACTTT.

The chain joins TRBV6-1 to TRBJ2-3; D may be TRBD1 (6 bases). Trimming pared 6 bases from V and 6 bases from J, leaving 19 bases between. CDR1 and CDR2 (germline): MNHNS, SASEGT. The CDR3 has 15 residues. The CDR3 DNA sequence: TGTGCCAGCAGGGTACAGGGAACCATAGGGGATACGCAGTATTTT. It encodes CASRVQGTIGDTQYF.